This TCR beta chain appears in the sequencing data of a study of beta chain features in type 1 diabetes. Study-level findings and limits: Type 1 diabetes patients had TCRB CDR3s that were shorter (moderately but significantly so) in all four CD4+ subsets.

Of the isolated RNA, all was reverse transcribed, and so the sequenced material was expressed TCRB transcripts. Clones were read by immunoSEQ multiplex PCR, and TCRdb kept only the in-frame ones, dropping some. The sample consists of some 270,000 clones, approximately 11% of them appearing once. This CDR3 is built from 14 residues. V lost 0 bases, J lost 5 bases, and 10 bases lay in between. In germline, CDR1 is KGHSH, CDR2 LQKENI. The sample holds a few counts of this clone. Its antigen is unidentified. This sequence was found in a man under 40 with type 1 diabetes. The sequenced sample consisted of naive CD4+ T cells from blood. The J gene is TRBJ1-1, the V gene TRBV18; TRBD1 might be the D (6 bases). CDR3 in amino acids: CASSPPPRGTEAFF. Written as DNA, the CDR3 is TGTGCCAGCTCACCACCGCCCAGGGGAACTGAAGCTTTCTTT. The whole variable domain, remainder taken from reference TRBV18 and TRBJ1-1, is NAGVMQNPRHLVRRRGQEARLRCSPMKGHSHVYWYRQLPEEGLKFMVYLQKENIIDESGMPKERFSAEFPKEGPSILRIQQVVRGDSAAYFCASSPPPRGTEAFFGQGTRLTVV.